The 22 T cell receptor beta chains given below trace back to one sample, sequenced in a study of T cells in Graves' hyperthyroidism and ophthalmopathy. Researchers amplified the TCR beta CDR3 regions from RNA transcripts. When the TCR CDR3 underwent first-round RT-PCR, the HTBI primer set was used. TCRdb processed the multiplex PCR reads anew with MiXCR; each CDR3 protein has one entry. The sample shows 500,000 to 600,000 distinct CDR3 sequences, roughly 50% of them seen only once. The sample consisted of peripheral blood or thyroid tissue (not recorded which). Every receptor here comes from a woman aged 18-30 years with Graves' hyperthyroidism.

The rearrangement uses TRBV29-1 and TRBJ1-4; 7 bases fit TRBD1. V lost 5 bases and J lost 9; bases outside the gene matches: 12. Germline lookup yields CDR1 SQVTM and CDR2 ANQGSEA. This CDR3 has 14 amino acids. CDR3 protein: CSVRAGGNEQKLFF. In nucleotides, the CDR3 is TGCAGCGTTAGGGCAGGGGGTAATGAGCAAAAACTGTTTTTT.

The CDR3 protein is CSVASERGYEQYF. The CDR3 bases are TGCAGCGTAGCTTCCGAGCGGGGGTACGAGCAGTACTTC. This sequence joins TRBV29-1 and TRBJ2-7, with 8 bases identical to TRBD2. The V and J ends lost 6 bases and 4 bases, in that order; junction bases with no gene match: 8. The V gene's germline CDR1 is SQVTM and CDR2 ANQGSEA. The length of the CDR3 is 13 residues.

This clonotype was recorded at least ten times. The rearrangement links TRBV11-3 to TRBJ2-5; D is undetermined. Trimming cost V 0 bases and J 5 bases, with 10 bases left between them. The CDR3 length is 14 residues. In germline, CDR1 is SGHNT, CDR2 YENEEA. CDR3 DNA: TGTGCCAGCAGCTTAGAAGGCAGGACGGAGACCCAGTACTTC. Amino acids: CASSLEGRTETQYF.

Remarks on this clonotype: A read error may explain this, as a much larger clone is one base away. The V and J genes are TRBV7-8 and TRBJ2-5; no definite D call. The CDR3 runs to 14 residues. CDR1 is SGHVS and CDR2 is FQNEAQ in the germline V gene. CDR3 DNA sequence: TGTGCCAGCAGCTCAATTAGGAACCAAGAGACCCGGTACTTC. Its protein is CASSSIRNQETRYF.

The chain combines TRBV20-1 with TRBJ1-4; 11 positions match TRBD1. Germline lookup yields CDR1 DFQATT and CDR2 SNEGSKA (reference sequence). CDR3 size: 16 residues. Germline trimming cut 0 bases from V and 7 bases from J; bases unmatched to any gene: 7. The CDR3 here is CSARDGQGAHGEKLFF. The CDR3 DNA reads as TGCAGTGCTAGAGATGGACAGGGGGCTCATGGTGAAAAACTGTTTTTT.

The chain employs TRBV2 and TRBJ2-3; D not resolved. The CDR3 consists of 14 residues. With 5 bases removed from V and 1 base from J, the gap between germline ends came to 10 bases. The germline CDR1 and CDR2 sequences are SNHLY and FYNNEI. The chain's CDR3 is CASSLVRGTDTQYF. The CDR3 DNA reads TGTGCCAGCAGTTTAGTAAGAGGCACAGATACGCAGTATTTT.

The chain is built from TRBV7-8 and TRBJ1-6, with D hard to call. The V end lost 4 bases, the J end lost 8 bases, and 21 bases lay between the germline ends. Germline V gives CDR1 SGHVS, CDR2 FQNEAQ. There are 17 residues in the CDR3. CDR3 in amino acids: CASSSAPPTGFHSPLHF. Here the CDR3 DNA reads TGTGCCAGCAGCTCCGCACCGCCAACGGGATTCCATTCACCCCTCCACTTT.

This clonotype showed up just a few times. The V gene is TRBV29-1, the J gene TRBJ1-2; maybe TRBD1 (6 bases). V lost 3 bases and J lost 5, with 13 bases in between. Germline CDR1 SQVTM, CDR2 ANQGSEA. The CDR3 loop spans 13 amino acids. The CDR3 spells CSVEGGWGYGYTF. In nucleotides, the CDR3 is TGCAGCGTTGAGGGGGGCTGGGGTTATGGCTACACCTTC.

This clonotype was counted at least ten times. The V gene is TRBV29-1, the J gene TRBJ2-3; weak D call: TRBD1 (6 bases). This CDR3 contains 13 residues. Per the germline V gene, CDR1 is SQVTM and CDR2 is ANQGSEA. V was trimmed by 3 bases and J by 9 bases, leaving 16 bases between them. Here the CDR3 reads CSVDFVQGRTQYF. In DNA form, the CDR3 reads TGCAGCGTTGATTTCGTACAGGGTAGAACGCAGTATTTT.

The rearrangement uses TRBV20-1 and TRBJ2-7; 11 bases align to TRBD2. The CDR3 consists of 16 residues. Germline V gene data show CDR1 as DFQATT and CDR2 as SNEGSKA (reference sequence). V was clipped by 1 base and J by 7 bases; unmatched bases: 12. The CDR3 DNA is TGCAGTGCTAGAGGCGGGACTAGCGGCATCTCGGGGGAGCAGTACTTC. Translation: CSARGGTSGISGEQYF.

The DNA of the CDR3 is TGCAGGGACTTGGGCATGTATGGCTACACCTTC. Its translation is CRDLGMYGYTF. J is TRBJ1-2 and V is TRBV20-1; D remains unclear. The germline V gene encodes CDR1 DFQATT and CDR2 SNEGSKA (reference sequence). The CDR3 length is 11 residues.

This chain uses TRBV27 with TRBJ1-5; 7 positions match TRBD1. Germline CDR1 reads MNHEY; CDR2 reads SMNVEV (reference sequence). This CDR3 has 16 amino acids. V dropped 2 bases and J dropped 3; count of bases not matched to a gene: 7. The CDR3 nucleotides are TGTGCCAGCAGTTTACAGGGGGGGAGTTTCAATCAGCCCCAGCATTTT. This sequence encodes CASSLQGGSFNQPQHF.

In this sample, this clonotype turned up many times. The chain combines TRBV2 with TRBJ2-7; 11 bases line up with TRBD2. CDR1 is SNHLY, CDR2 FYNNEI, per germline. The CDR3 loop spans 14 amino acids. V shed 4 bases and J 5 bases; nucleotides not matched to a gene: 4. CDR3 loop: CASSVTSGSDEQYF. CDR3 coding DNA: TGTGCCAGCAGTGTTACTAGCGGGAGCGACGAGCAGTACTTC.

This clonotype was seen ten or more times. The rearrangement uses TRBV4-3 and TRBJ1-1, with D maybe TRBD1 (5 bases). V lost 5 bases to trimming and J lost 3 bases, with 22 bases between them. The germline gives CDR1 LGHNA, CDR2 YSLEER. The CDR3 is made up of 17 amino acids. The chain's CDR3 is CASSVRDFILGDTEAFF. The CDR3 DNA follows: TGCGCCAGCAGCGTTCGGGACTTTATATTGGGGGACACTGAAGCTTTCTTT.

This clonotype was recorded many times. The rearrangement joins TRBV9 to TRBJ1-3; D gene uncertain. Trimming stripped 0 bases from V and 0 bases from J, with 7 bases between. The CDR3 totals 15 residues. Germline CDR1 is SGDLS and CDR2 is YYNGEE. CDR3 bases: TGTGCCAGCAGCGTAGACGGCAGCTCTGGAAACACCATATATTTT. Its translation: CASSVDGSSGNTIYF.

This clonotype was seen repeatedly, ten times or more. The V call is TRBV14, the J call TRBJ2-2, with 7 bases fitting TRBD2. Trimming removed 1 base from V and 4 bases from J; junction bases left unmatched: 0. Germline V gene lookup returns CDR1 SGHDN and CDR2 FVKESK. The CDR3 is 14 amino acids. The CDR3 DNA is TGTGCCAGCAGCCAAGGCGGGAGCACCGGGGAGCTGTTTTTT. This gives the protein CASSQGGSTGELFF.

This clonotype has only a few counts. The CDR3 loop reads CASSVTSGLDGYEQYF. The CDR3 DNA reads as TGTGCCAGCAGCGTTACTAGCGGGCTCGATGGATACGAGCAGTACTTC. This chain joins TRBV7-2 and TRBJ2-7; the match to TRBD2 covers 9 bases. V shed 5 bases and J 4 bases; nucleotides not matched to a gene: 12. Looked up from germline, CDR1 is SGHTA and CDR2 is FQGNSA. The CDR3 runs 16 residues.

Of note for this clonotype: This sequence may be a read error, since a much larger clone differs from it by one base. This chain links TRBV19 with TRBJ1-4, with D perhaps TRBD1 (6 bases). This CDR3 is built from 15 residues. The germline V gene has CDR1 LNHDA and CDR2 SQIVND (reference sequence). Here the CDR3 DNA reads TGTGCCAGTAGGGAGACCGGGACACCCAATGAAAAACTGTTATTT. This encodes CASRETGTPNEKLLF. The whole variable domain, filled in from reference TRBV19 and TRBJ1-4, reads DGGITQSPKYLFRKEGQNVTLSCEQNLNHDAMYWYRQDPGQGLRLIYYSQIVNDFQKGDIAEGYSVSREKKESFPLTVTSAQKNPTAFYLCASRETGTPNEKLLFGSGTQLSVL.

To note about this clonotype: This may come from a read error, since a much larger clone is one base off. This sequence joins TRBV19 and TRBJ1-6; D not certain. CDR1 is LNHDA and CDR2 is SQIVND in the germline V gene (reference sequence). V lost 5 bases, J lost 9 bases, and 14 bases lay in between. This CDR3 has 14 amino acids. The DNA for the CDR3 is TGTGCCAGTAGTGCGGGCCCGGGGAGTTCACCCCTCCACTTT. The encoded protein is CASSAGPGSSPLHF. Looking up the rest from reference TRBV19 and TRBJ1-6 gives the full variable domain: DGGITQSPKYLFRKEGQNVTLSCEQNLNHDAMYWYRQDPGQGLRLIYYSQIVNDFQKGDIAEGYSVSREKKESFPLTVTSAQKNPTAFYLCASSAGPGSSPLHFGNGTRLTVT.

The V and J genes are TRBV12-3 or TRBV12-4 and TRBJ1-5, with 7 bases matching TRBD1. Trimming at V came to 3 bases and at J to 11 bases, leaving 7 bases not matched to a gene. The CDR3 is made up of 13 amino acids. The DNA for the CDR3 is TGTGCCAGCAGTTTGAGGGGGCAAGAGACCCAGCATTTT. Translating it yields CASSLRGQETQHF.

This clonotype was found many times. V gene TRBV10-3 combines with J gene TRBJ2-5, with a tentative D call TRBD1 (6 bases). V lost 0 bases and J lost 1, with 12 bases in between. The CDR3 consists of 16 residues. Germline CDR1 ENHRY, CDR2 SYGVKD. Here the CDR3 reads CAISESRGSSQETQYF. The CDR3 bases are TGTGCCATCAGTGAGTCCAGGGGCAGCAGCCAAGAGACCCAGTACTTC.

The CDR3 reads CAWQTPGLTYEQYF. The CDR3 DNA sequence: TGTGCCTGGCAAACCCCGGGACTGACCTACGAGCAGTACTTC. This chain joins TRBV30 and TRBJ2-7, with D maybe TRBD2 (6 bases). V gave up 5 bases and J gave up 2 bases, with 16 bases separating them. This CDR3 is 14 amino acids long. Germline V CDR1 and CDR2: GTSNPN, SVGIG (reference sequence). The full variable domain, its missing parts supplied by reference TRBV30 and TRBJ2-7, is SQTIHQWPATLVQPVGSPLSLECTVEGTSNPNLYWYRQAAGRGLQLLFYSVGIGQISSEVPQNLSASRPQDRQFILSSKKLLLSDSGFYLCAWQTPGLTYEQYFGPGTRLTVT.